Following are 26 T cell receptor beta chains from one sample sequenced in a study of OX40 agonist ivuxolimab in advanced cancers. Data came from immunoSEQ multiplex PCR; TCRdb stores just in-frame clones and leaves some out. Counted here are over 65,000 clones, approximately 85% occurring once; the ten biggest clones make up approximately 2.2%. This material consisted of CD4+ or CD8+ T cells sorted from blood, taken in a trial of the OX40 agonist ivuxolimab. The source of these receptors is an adult with an advanced solid tumor such as melanoma, head and neck, liver or kidney cancer.

This chain links TRBV4-3 with TRBJ1-2, with D possibly matching TRBD1 (6 bases). The ends were cut back, 0 bases at V and 2 bases at J, with 13 bases in the middle. CDR3 length: 16 residues. Per the germline V gene, CDR1 is LGHNA and CDR2 is YSLEER. CDR3 protein: CASSQELQGGNYGYTF. The CDR3 bases are TGCGCCAGCAGCCAAGAATTACAGGGTGGGAACTATGGCTACACCTTC.

CDR3 protein: CAWGPQWNTEAFF. CDR3 DNA sequence: TGTGCCTGGGGCCCCCAGTGGAACACTGAAGCTTTCTTT. The V gene is TRBV30, the J gene TRBJ1-1; D uncertain. CDR3 length: 13 residues. V lost 5 bases and J 1 base, leaving 11 bases between the germline ends. Germline lookup yields CDR1 GTSNPN and CDR2 SVGIG (reference sequence).

This sequence joins TRBV10-3 and TRBJ1-1; 10 nucleotides match TRBD1. There are 15 residues in the CDR3. With V trimmed by 6 bases and J by 0 bases, 4 bases remained unmatched. The V gene's germline CDR1 is ENHRY and CDR2 SYGVKD. CDR3 DNA sequence: TGTGCCATCAGGGCCGGGACAGGGGTGAACACTGAAGCTTTCTTT. Protein sequence: CAIRAGTGVNTEAFF.

This sequence joins TRBV5-1 and TRBJ1-4; 10 nucleotides match TRBD1. The CDR3 covers 15 residues. The ends lost 0 bases at V and 11 bases at J; junction bases unmatched: 7. CDR1 and CDR2 from the germline V gene are SGHRS and YFSETQ. DNA of the CDR3: TGCGCCAGCAGCTTGGAGGGACAGGGGATAAAGAAACTGTTTTTT. This translates into CASSLEGQGIKKLFF. The full variable domain, rest sourced from reference TRBV5-1 and TRBJ1-4, is KAGVTQTPRYLIKTRGQQVTLSCSPISGHRSVSWYQQTPGQGLQFLFEYFSETQRNKGNFPGRFSGRQFSNSRSEMNVSTLELGDSALYLCASSLEGQGIKKLFFGSGTQLSVL.

This chain links TRBV28 with TRBJ2-1; 10 positions match TRBD1. Germline V gives CDR1 MDHEN, CDR2 SYDVKM. The CDR3 extends over 14 amino acids. V was pared by 4 bases and J by 7 bases, with 4 bases of the junction left unmatched. This CDR3 is CASSSGQGLNEQFF. The CDR3 coding sequence is TGTGCCAGCAGTTCGGGACAGGGGCTGAATGAGCAGTTCTTC. The variable domain in full, with the rest retrieved from reference TRBV28 and TRBJ2-1, is DVKVTQSSRYLVKRTGEKVFLECVQDMDHENMFWYRQDPGLGLRLIYFSYDVKMKEKGDIPEGYSVSREKKERFSLILESASTNQTSMYLCASSSGQGLNEQFFGPGTRLTVL.

CDR3 amino acids: CASSKGRGFYEQYF. CDR3 sequence (DNA): TGTGCCAGCAGCAAGGGCAGGGGTTTCTACGAGCAGTACTTC. V usage is TRBV6-1 and J usage is TRBJ2-7; a weak D match, TRBD1 (6 bases). The germline V gene has CDR1 MNHNS and CDR2 SASEGT. The germline V and J ends were trimmed by 6 bases and 3 bases, with 15 bases remaining between them. The CDR3 runs to 14 residues.

This chain uses TRBV11-1 with TRBJ1-2; no definite D call. Germline-derived CDR1 and CDR2 are SGHAT and FQDESV (reference sequence). CDR3 length equals 12 residues. V lost 1 base to trimming and J lost 13 bases, with 13 bases between them. In DNA, the CDR3 is TGTGCCAGCAGCTTAGGCGAGAGCTTCGGCACCTTC. The encoded protein is CASSLGESFGTF.

CDR3 bases: TGTGCCAGCTCACCGCGGCAGATAGCAACTAATGAAAAACTGTTTTTT. Translation gives CASSPRQIATNEKLFF. This chain joins TRBV18 and TRBJ1-4, with no clear D. Germline loops: CDR1 KGHSH, CDR2 LQKENI. The CDR3 is 16 amino acids. V gave up 3 bases and J gave up 0 bases, with 11 bases separating them.

There are a few counts of this clone. The chain is built from TRBV10-3 and TRBJ1-1, with TRBD1 as a possible D gene (5 bases). Germline V lookup: CDR1 ENHRY, CDR2 SYGVKD. This CDR3 has 13 amino acids. V gave up 7 bases and J gave up 4 bases, with 13 bases separating them. The CDR3 nucleotides read TGTGCCATCACGACAGCAAAGGGCACTGAAGCTTTCTTT. Translating it yields CAITTAKGTEAFF.

The CDR3 loop reads CASSSGVISGMDEQYF. For the CDR3, the DNA is TGCGCCAGCAGCTCGGGAGTGATTTCAGGCATGGACGAGCAGTACTTC. The chain combines TRBV5-1 with TRBJ2-7, with D possibly matching TRBD2 (6 bases). V shed 3 bases and J shed 5 bases, with 21 bases lying between them. CDR1 SGHRS and CDR2 YFSETQ come from the germline V gene. The CDR3 spans 16 residues. The whole variable domain, filled in from reference TRBV5-1 and TRBJ2-7, reads KAGVTQTPRYLIKTRGQQVTLSCSPISGHRSVSWYQQTPGQGLQFLFEYFSETQRNKGNFPGRFSGRQFSNSRSEMNVSTLELGDSALYLCASSSGVISGMDEQYFGPGTRLTVT.

The V call is TRBV6-5, the J call TRBJ2-7; perhaps TRBD1 as D (5 bases). Germline loops: CDR1 MNHEY, CDR2 SVGAGI. Trimming took off 2 bases at V and 3 bases at J, with 5 bases between the two ends. The CDR3 spans 12 residues. CDR3 amino acids: CASSYDSYEQYF. The CDR3 region has the DNA TGTGCCAGCAGTTACGACAGCTACGAGCAGTACTTC.

This clone was counted between two and nine times. The CDR3 is CASSHGAKQGAFF. The CDR3 nucleotides are TGCGCCAGCAGTCATGGGGCCAAACAAGGAGCTTTCTTT. This chain links TRBV5-1 with TRBJ1-1; D possibly corresponds to TRBD1 (5 bases). The germline V gene has CDR1 SGHRS and CDR2 YFSETQ. The CDR3 totals 13 residues. Deletions cut 5 bases from V and 10 bases from J, with 18 bases between.

V usage is TRBV19 and J usage is TRBJ2-4; no definite D call. CDR1 and CDR2 (germline): LNHDA, SQIVND (reference sequence). Trimming removed 1 base at V and 0 bases at J, with 7 bases between. The CDR3 runs to 15 residues. The CDR3 is CASSIGVTAKNIQYF. CDR3 DNA: TGTGCCAGTAGTATAGGGGTAACAGCCAAAAACATTCAGTACTTC.

This chain joins TRBV7-9 and TRBJ2-7, with 7 positions matching TRBD1. This CDR3 comprises 14 residues. The V segment lost 6 bases and the J segment 1 base; nucleotides outside the gene matches: 6. CDR1 is SEHNR, CDR2 FQNEAQ, per germline (reference sequence). The DNA of the CDR3 is TGTGCCAGCAGGGAACAGGGGTCGTCCTACGAGCAGTACTTC. Translating it yields CASREQGSSYEQYF. Complete variable domain (other parts from reference TRBV7-9 and TRBJ2-7): DTGVSQNPRHKITKRGQNVTFRCDPISEHNRLYWYRQTLGQGPEFLTYFQNEAQLEKSRLLSDRFSAERPKGSFSTLEIQRTEQGDSAMYLCASREQGSSYEQYFGPGTRLTVT.

The table lists this clone with a count of one. The rearrangement links TRBV2 to TRBJ2-5; D may be TRBD1 (6 bases). Looked up from germline, CDR1 is SNHLY and CDR2 is FYNNEI. The V end lost 7 bases, the J end lost 4 bases, and 16 bases lay between the germline ends. The CDR3 is 14 residues long. In nucleotides, the CDR3 is TGTGCCAGCACCCGGGACACTGGGTCAGAGACCCAGTACTTC. Its translation is CASTRDTGSETQYF. The whole variable domain, remainder taken from reference TRBV2 and TRBJ2-5, is EPEVTQTPSHQVTQMGQEVILRCVPISNHLYFYWYRQILGQKVEFLVSFYNNEISEKSEIFDDQFSVERPDGSNFTLKIRSTKLEDSAMYFCASTRDTGSETQYFGPGTRLLVL.

This clone is a singleton in its sample. The chain combines TRBV7-2 with TRBJ1-1; D is ambiguous. The CDR3 has 14 residues. Germline V CDR1 and CDR2: SGHTA, FQGNSA. Between the trimmed V and J ends, which lost 7 bases and 1 base, there was a span of 13 bases. CDR3: CASILGPKNTEAFF. CDR3 coding DNA: TGTGCCAGCATCCTTGGGCCGAAGAACACTGAAGCTTTCTTT.

The chain uses TRBV6-1 and TRBJ2-1; TRBD2 matches 12 bases. The CDR3 is made up of 14 amino acids. CDR1 is MNHNS, CDR2 SASEGT, per germline. V gave up 6 bases and J gave up 7 bases; unmatched junction bases: 4. CDR3 sequence reads: CASRAGLAGNEQFF. CDR3 DNA sequence: TGTGCCAGCAGGGCGGGACTAGCGGGTAATGAGCAGTTCTTC.

This rearrangement joins TRBV27 to TRBJ1-5; D perhaps matches TRBD1 (6 bases). Trimming removed 1 base from V and 6 bases from J, with 16 bases in between. The CDR3 totals 16 residues. From germline, CDR1 is MNHEY and CDR2 SMNVEV (reference sequence). CDR3 amino acids: CASSLYGTTRGQPQHF. CDR3 nucleotides: TGTGCCAGCAGTTTATATGGGACAACTCGGGGTCAGCCCCAGCATTTT.

This clone was detected only once. The rearrangement uses TRBV5-6 and TRBJ1-2; no firm D call. Deletions cut 2 bases from V and 5 bases from J, with 10 bases between. The CDR3 totals 13 residues. Germline CDR1 and CDR2: SGHDT and YYEEEE. CDR3 sequence: CASSFPDLYGYTF. CDR3 bases: TGTGCCAGCAGCTTTCCTGACCTATATGGCTACACCTTC.

This rearrangement joins TRBV18 to TRBJ2-1, with 9 bases matching TRBD2. The CDR3 totals 16 residues. V was clipped by 3 bases and J by 3 bases; unmatched bases: 6. Germline V gene sequence: CDR1 KGHSH, CDR2 LQKENI. The chain's CDR3 is CASSPFSGGLYNEQFF. CDR3 coding DNA: TGTGCCAGCTCACCTTTTAGCGGGGGCCTCTACAATGAGCAGTTCTTC.

V gene TRBV7-2 combines with J gene TRBJ2-2, with a weak D call TRBD1 (5 bases). Per the germline V gene, CDR1 is SGHTA and CDR2 is FQGNSA. CDR3 length: 16 residues. V was cut by 0 bases and J by 0 bases, with 8 bases left in between. CDR3 DNA sequence: TGTGCCAGCAGCTTAGCTCAGGGCGCGAACACCGGGGAGCTGTTTTTT. Translation: CASSLAQGANTGELFF.

The chain combines TRBV28 with TRBJ2-1; 7 bases match TRBD2. The CDR3 contains 16 residues. Germline lookup yields CDR1 MDHEN and CDR2 SYDVKM. V lost 5 bases and J lost 1; bases outside the gene matches: 8. As DNA, the CDR3 is TGTGCCAGCAGTGTGGCAGGGAGGGGATCCTACAATGAGCAGTTCTTC. It yields the protein CASSVAGRGSYNEQFF.

The genes are TRBV6-1 and TRBJ2-1; 10 bases are shared with TRBD2. The germline V gene encodes CDR1 MNHNS and CDR2 SASEGT. The V and J ends lost 3 bases and 7 bases, in that order; junction bases with no gene match: 6. The CDR3 has 15 amino acids. Here the CDR3 reads CASSDQRGGGNEQFF. In DNA, the CDR3 is TGTGCCAGCAGTGACCAGCGGGGGGGAGGGAATGAGCAGTTCTTC.

V is TRBV7-9 and J is TRBJ1-2, with 8 bases that match TRBD1. Trimming at V came to 3 bases and at J to 4 bases, leaving 4 bases not matched to a gene. This CDR3 region has 14 residues. Germline CDR1 is SEHNR and CDR2 is FQNEAQ (reference sequence). As DNA, the CDR3 is TGTGCCAGCAGCTTCTCAGACAGGGGCTATGGCTACACCTTC. Amino acids: CASSFSDRGYGYTF.

The chain is built from TRBV11-3 and TRBJ2-3; TRBD2 matches 9 bases. In germline, CDR1 is SGHNT, CDR2 YENEEA. The trim removed 5 bases at V and 2 bases at J, leaving 5 bases unmatched. This CDR3 has 15 amino acids. CDR3 sequence: CASSLSGSPTDTQYF. The CDR3 DNA sequence: TGTGCCAGCAGCCTTAGCGGGAGCCCCACAGATACGCAGTATTTT.

The rearrangement joins TRBV25-1 to TRBJ1-2; 8 bases fit TRBD1. V trimming: 4 bases; J trimming: 1 base; junction bases outside the gene matches: 8. CDR3 length: 16 residues. Germline-derived CDR1 and CDR2 are MGHDK and SYGVNS. The CDR3 sequence: CASSGPDREFNYGYTF. The CDR3 region has the DNA TGTGCCAGCAGTGGACCGGACAGGGAGTTTAACTATGGCTACACCTTC.